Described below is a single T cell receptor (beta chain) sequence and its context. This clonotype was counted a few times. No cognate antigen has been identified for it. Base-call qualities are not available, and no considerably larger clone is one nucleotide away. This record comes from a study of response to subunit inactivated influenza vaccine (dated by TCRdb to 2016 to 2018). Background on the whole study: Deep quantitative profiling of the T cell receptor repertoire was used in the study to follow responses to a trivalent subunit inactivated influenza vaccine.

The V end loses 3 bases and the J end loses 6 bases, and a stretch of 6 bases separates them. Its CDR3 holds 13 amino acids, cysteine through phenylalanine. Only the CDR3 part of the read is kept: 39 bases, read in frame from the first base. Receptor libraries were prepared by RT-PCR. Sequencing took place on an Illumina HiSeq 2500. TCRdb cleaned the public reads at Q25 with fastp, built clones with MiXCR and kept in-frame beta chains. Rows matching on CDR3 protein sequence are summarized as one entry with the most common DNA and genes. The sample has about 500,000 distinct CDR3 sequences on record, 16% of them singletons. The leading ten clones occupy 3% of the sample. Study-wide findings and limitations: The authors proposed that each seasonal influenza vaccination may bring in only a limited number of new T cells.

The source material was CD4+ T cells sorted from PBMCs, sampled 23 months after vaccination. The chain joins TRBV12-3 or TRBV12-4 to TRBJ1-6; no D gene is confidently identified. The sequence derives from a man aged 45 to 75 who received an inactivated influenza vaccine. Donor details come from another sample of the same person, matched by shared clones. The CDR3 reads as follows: CASSLKSNSPLHF. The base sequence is TGTGCCAGCAGTTTGAAGTCTAATTCACCCCTCCACTTT.